This T cell receptor beta chain originates from a study of low-dose radiotherapy and immunotherapy resistance in tumors. Study summary: Each patient was administered nivolumab intravenously at 240 mg, which was a flat dose, every two weeks, along with intravenous ipilimumab at 1 mg/kg every six weeks.

This clonotype was recorded at least ten times. Indicated time point: after trial treatment. Treatment in this sample: LDRT plus nivolumab, ipilimumab, low-dose cyclophosphamide and aspirin (RACIN trial). Donors were given nivolumab, ipilimumab, aspirin, low-dose cyclophosphamide and low-dose radiotherapy. Between the trimmed V and J ends, which lost 10 bases and 1 base, there was a span of 10 bases. There are 13 residues in the CDR3. CDR1 is MDHEN and CDR2 is SYDVKM in the germline V gene. TRAV and TRBV primers primed cDNA for both TCRalpha and TCRbeta. It was with a constant-region primer and a V-primer adapter that TCRs were amplified over around 20 PCR cycles. TCRdb re-analysed the reads in MiXCR, keeping a single row per CDR3 protein. The sample holds about 58,000 distinct CDR3 sequences; less than 30% are singletons and the top ten take 6.7%.

This chain uses TRBV28 with TRBJ2-2; D is unresolved. This clonotype originated in a male donor with prostate cancer. The material sequenced was PBMCs, taken after low-dose radiotherapy plus immunotherapy. CDR3 coding DNA: TGTGCCATCGAGGAACTGAACACCGGGGAGCTGTTTTTT. Its translation is CAIEELNTGELFF. Together with reference TRBV28 and TRBJ2-2, the CDR3 gives the full variable domain: DVKVTQSSRYLVKRTGEKVFLECVQDMDHENMFWYRQDPGLGLRLIYFSYDVKMKEKGDIPEGYSVSREKKERFSLILESASTNQTSMYLCAIEELNTGELFFGEGSRLTVL.